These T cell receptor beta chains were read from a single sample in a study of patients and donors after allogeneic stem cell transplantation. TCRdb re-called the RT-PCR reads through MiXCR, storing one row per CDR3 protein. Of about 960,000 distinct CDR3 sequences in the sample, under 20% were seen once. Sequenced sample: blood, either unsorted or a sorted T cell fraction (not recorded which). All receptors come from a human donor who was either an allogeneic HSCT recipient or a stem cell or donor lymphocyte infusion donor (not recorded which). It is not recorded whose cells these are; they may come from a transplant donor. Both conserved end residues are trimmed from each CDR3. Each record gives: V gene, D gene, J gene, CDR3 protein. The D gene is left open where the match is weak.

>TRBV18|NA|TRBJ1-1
ASSPPGRRPEAF
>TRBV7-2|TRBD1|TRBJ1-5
ASSSLDRAGQPQH
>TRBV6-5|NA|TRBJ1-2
ASSYPQQRIYGYT
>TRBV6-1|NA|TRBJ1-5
ASSEASGVSNQPQH
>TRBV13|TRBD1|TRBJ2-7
ASSYRDSEYEQY
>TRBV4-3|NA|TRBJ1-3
ASSQEGRPISGNTIY
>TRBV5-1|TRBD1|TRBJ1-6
ASSPPSGGKSPLH
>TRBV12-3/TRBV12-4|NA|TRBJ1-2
ASSWGTTFFGYT
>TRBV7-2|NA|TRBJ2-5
ASSGGKGETQY
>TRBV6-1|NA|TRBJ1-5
ASSKDGDSNQPQH
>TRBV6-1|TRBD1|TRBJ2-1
ASSEVGQGLYNEQF
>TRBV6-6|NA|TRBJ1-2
ASRAGDLYGYT
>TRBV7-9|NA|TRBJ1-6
ASSLVPARNSPLH
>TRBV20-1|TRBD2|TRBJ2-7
SATSGRTYEQY
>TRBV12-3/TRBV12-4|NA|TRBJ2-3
ASSLRSAGSRDTQY
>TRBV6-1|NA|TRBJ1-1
ASSDFGGAKTEAF
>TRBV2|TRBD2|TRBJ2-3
ASRTSLDTQY
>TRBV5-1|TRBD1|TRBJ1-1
ASSPGTGERYTEAF
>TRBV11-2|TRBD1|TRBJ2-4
ASSHLTGLAKNIQY
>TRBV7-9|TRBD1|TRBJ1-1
ASSLDRPGGIRG
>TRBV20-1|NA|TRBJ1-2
SQKADYGYT
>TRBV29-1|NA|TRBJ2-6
SVDRAGANVLT
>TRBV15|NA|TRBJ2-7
ATSNRELSHEQY
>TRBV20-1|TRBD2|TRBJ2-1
SARPLIERETYNEQF
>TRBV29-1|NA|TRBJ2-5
SVDGTPKGETQY
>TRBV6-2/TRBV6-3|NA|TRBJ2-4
ASSYSDPRAIQY
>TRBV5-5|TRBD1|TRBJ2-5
ASSLVLDRAETQY
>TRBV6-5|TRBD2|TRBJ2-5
ASSYPGTSGGAETQY
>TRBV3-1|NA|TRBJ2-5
ASSQAEWGSPQETQY
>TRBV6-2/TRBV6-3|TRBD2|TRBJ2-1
ASSRYGLAGYNEQF
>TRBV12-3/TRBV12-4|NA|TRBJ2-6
ASSLAEGGNGANVLT
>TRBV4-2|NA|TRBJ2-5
ASSGRDQETQY
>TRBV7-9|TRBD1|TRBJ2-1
AGGQQYNEQF
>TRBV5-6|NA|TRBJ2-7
ASSPTLGLVDEQY
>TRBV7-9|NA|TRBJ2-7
ASSERGLETYEQY
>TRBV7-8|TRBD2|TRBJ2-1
ASSPGSGAGVNEQF
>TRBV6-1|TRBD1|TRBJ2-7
ASRRDRGNSYEQY
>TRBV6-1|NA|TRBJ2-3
ASSTTRGGTQY
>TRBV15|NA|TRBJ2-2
ATSVRERNTGELF
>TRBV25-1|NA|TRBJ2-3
ASTLGDTGTDTQY
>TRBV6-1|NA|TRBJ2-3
ASSGPGQSQY
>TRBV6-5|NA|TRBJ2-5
ASSYDHTPQETQY
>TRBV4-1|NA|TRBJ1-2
ASGTGYGYT
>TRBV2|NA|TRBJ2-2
ASSYRSANTGELF
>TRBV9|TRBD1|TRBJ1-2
ASSVAAGTGFHSYGYT
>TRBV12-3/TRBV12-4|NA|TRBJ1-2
ASSFINRPNYGYT
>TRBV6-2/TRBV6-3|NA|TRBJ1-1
ASSYSPRVVTEAF
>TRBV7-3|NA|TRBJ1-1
ASSLRGGTEAF